This entry lists 15 T cell receptor beta chains sequenced from one sample in a study of blood T cell repertoires in COVID-19. Using immunoSEQ multiplex PCR, the repertoire was profiled, and TCRdb retains in-frame clones only, with some absent. The table shows 120,000 or so clones, with around 90% occurring only once. Sequences were obtained from peripheral blood. The receptors stem from a woman between 50 and 59 years old with active or convalescent COVID-19.

This clone was seen a handful of times. V usage is TRBV5-8 and J usage is TRBJ2-7; TRBD2 is a possible D gene (6 bases). The V end was cut by 1 base, the J end by 3 bases, with 17 bases between. CDR3 length: 16 amino acids. The germline V gene encodes CDR1 SGHTS and CDR2 YDEGEE. In DNA, the CDR3 is TGTGCCAGCAGCTTGTTTCTGGGGGAGGATATCTACGAGCAGTACTTC. It encodes CASSLFLGEDIYEQYF.

This clone was picked up one time. The chain combines TRBV28 with TRBJ1-5; D gene ambiguous. The germline gives CDR1 MDHEN, CDR2 SYDVKM. The CDR3 consists of 13 residues. The germline V and J ends were trimmed by 8 bases and 3 bases, with 11 bases remaining between them. The CDR3 protein is CASLGLDNQPQHF. The CDR3 DNA reads as TGTGCCAGCTTAGGTCTAGACAATCAGCCCCAGCATTTT.

The rearrangement uses TRBV9 and TRBJ2-5; D is perhaps TRBD1 (6 bases). The germline CDR1 and CDR2 sequences are SGDLS and YYNGEE. The V end was cut by 4 bases, the J end by 10 bases, with 17 bases between. The CDR3 runs to 13 residues. The CDR3 nucleotides read TGTGCCAGCAGCCCAGGGGCTTCGGGGAGCCAGTACTTC. This sequence encodes CASSPGASGSQYF.

This chain uses TRBV5-6 with TRBJ1-5; D is unresolved. The germline gives CDR1 SGHDT, CDR2 YYEEEE. V was trimmed by 6 bases and J by 4 bases, leaving 23 bases between them. There are 17 residues in the CDR3. The CDR3 region is CASTTSRRGTPNQPQHF. CDR3 coding DNA: TGTGCCAGCACCACCTCCCGCAGAGGTACTCCGAATCAGCCCCAGCATTTT. Together with reference TRBV5-6 and TRBJ1-5, the CDR3 gives the full variable domain: DAGVTQSPTHLIKTRGQQVTLRCSPKSGHDTVSWYQQALGQGPQFIFQYYEEEERQRGNFPDRFSGHQFPNYSSELNVNALLLGDSALYLCASTTSRRGTPNQPQHFGDGTRLSIL.

The chain combines TRBV5-8 with TRBJ2-2; D not certain. The germline CDR1 and CDR2 sequences are SGHTS and YDEGEE. V lost 1 base and J 3 bases, leaving 16 bases between the germline ends. This CDR3 contains 17 residues. CDR3 in DNA: TGTGCCAGCAGCTTGAAGCTGGATAGCAGCTACACCGGGGAGCTGTTTTTT. It specifies CASSLKLDSSYTGELFF.

This clone was counted once. This sequence joins TRBV19 and TRBJ2-1; 9 bases agree with TRBD1. The CDR3 contains 15 residues. V lost 5 bases and J lost 7; bases outside the gene matches: 9. Germline V CDR1 and CDR2: LNHDA, SQIVND (reference sequence). Here the CDR3 DNA reads TGTGCCAGTAGTTTTACAGGGGGCGCGCAGAATGAGCAGTTCTTC. This encodes CASSFTGGAQNEQFF.

This chain connects TRBV7-9 to TRBJ2-7, with 12 bases lining up with TRBD2. CDR1 and CDR2 (germline): SEHNR, FQNEAQ (reference sequence). The CDR3 totals 16 residues. Trimming at V came to 5 bases and at J to 2 bases, leaving 7 bases not matched to a gene. This CDR3 is CASSPSGLAGPYEQYF. DNA for the CDR3: TGTGCCAGCAGCCCATCAGGACTAGCGGGACCCTACGAGCAGTACTTC.

This chain uses TRBV7-2 with TRBJ2-1; 12 bases line up with TRBD2. This CDR3 spans 15 amino acids. Germline values: CDR1 SGHTA, CDR2 FQGNSA. The junction had 4 bases not matched to a gene; V was cut back by 4 bases and J by 6 bases. Here the CDR3 DNA reads TGTGCCAGCAGCTCCGGACTAGCGGGAAGCAATGAGCAGTTCTTC. This encodes CASSSGLAGSNEQFF.

This clone was detected only a few times. The chain uses TRBV5-1 and TRBJ1-2, with D uncertain. CDR1 and CDR2 (germline): SGHRS, YFSETQ. CDR3 size: 14 residues. V lost 4 bases, J lost 4 bases, and 14 bases lay in between. The CDR3 DNA reads as TGCGCCAGCAGCCTCCTCTTTAGCGGCTATGGCTACACCTTC. Its translation is CASSLLFSGYGYTF.

The chain carries TRBV9 and TRBJ2-3; 8 bases match TRBD2. Trimming cost V 7 bases and J 1 base; bases outside gene matches: 5. The length of the CDR3 is 14 residues. Per the germline V gene, CDR1 is SGDLS and CDR2 is YYNGEE. The CDR3 region is CASGRAGGTDTQYF. The CDR3 region has the DNA TGTGCCAGCGGAAGAGCGGGGGGCACAGATACGCAGTATTTT.

The chain couples TRBV24-1 to TRBJ2-5; the match to TRBD2 covers 9 bases. The CDR3 loop spans 18 amino acids. The germline CDR1 and CDR2 sequences are KGHDR and SFDVKD. Germline trimming cut 1 base from V and 2 bases from J; bases unmatched to any gene: 10. The CDR3 DNA is TGTGCCACCAGTGATTTCCTTATAGCGGGAGACGGTCAAGAGACCCAGTACTTC. It translates to CATSDFLIAGDGQETQYF.

The rearrangement joins TRBV9 to TRBJ2-7, with D maybe TRBD1 (6 bases). Trimming stripped 4 bases from V and 3 bases from J, with 20 bases between. From germline, CDR1 is SGDLS and CDR2 YYNGEE. This CDR3 comprises 16 residues. As DNA, the CDR3 is TGTGCCAGCAGCAGGTTGGGGGCGGGTGCACTCTACGAGCAGTACTTC. It translates to CASSRLGAGALYEQYF.

This rearrangement joins TRBV4-1 to TRBJ1-2; TRBD1 matches 8 bases. CDR1 MGHRA and CDR2 YSYEKL come from the germline V gene. The length of the CDR3 is 16 residues. Trimming took 1 base from V and 4 from J; bases not matched to a gene: 8. CDR3 in amino acids: CASSQVQGAMVYGYTF. The CDR3 DNA reads TGCGCCAGCAGCCAAGTCCAGGGGGCAATGGTCTATGGCTACACCTTC.

The chain has TRBV28 and TRBJ2-3; TRBD2 matches at 10 bases. Per the germline V gene, CDR1 is MDHEN and CDR2 is SYDVKM. V lost 7 bases to trimming and J lost 0 bases; unmatched junction nucleotides: 7. The CDR3 has 16 residues. The chain's CDR3 is CASIPPSGRSTDTQYF. CDR3 coding DNA: TGTGCCAGCATCCCCCCTAGCGGGAGAAGCACAGATACGCAGTATTTT.

This clone showed up just once. The chain couples TRBV15 to TRBJ2-1; D is ambiguous. V was trimmed by 1 base and J by 4 bases, leaving 11 bases between them. The germline V gene has CDR1 LNHNV and CDR2 YYDKDF (reference sequence). The CDR3 extends over 15 amino acids. DNA of the CDR3: TGTGCCACCAGCAGAGTTTTTGGAGATTACAATGAGCAGTTCTTC. Protein: CATSRVFGDYNEQFF.